The 10 T cell receptor beta chains below come from one sample, sequenced in a study of OX40 agonist ivuxolimab in advanced cancers. Measured with immunoSEQ multiplex PCR; TCRdb has only the in-frame clones, and not every one. The table includes approximately 86,000 clones, around 90% detected once. The sample consisted of CD4+ or CD8+ T cells sorted from blood, taken in a trial of the OX40 agonist ivuxolimab. The receptors were gathered from an adult with an advanced solid tumor such as melanoma, head and neck, liver or kidney cancer.

The chain has TRBV2 and TRBJ2-2, with D uncertain. Germline values: CDR1 SNHLY, CDR2 FYNNEI. The CDR3 has 14 amino acids. V lost 4 bases to trimming and J lost 0 bases, with 6 bases between them. The CDR3 DNA is TGTGCCAGCAGTGTTGGGACGAACACCGGGGAGCTGTTTTTT. This codes for CASSVGTNTGELFF.

V gene TRBV19 combines with J gene TRBJ2-5, with 8 bases matching TRBD1. Germline CDR1 is LNHDA and CDR2 is SQIVND (reference sequence). The CDR3 contains 14 residues. J gave up 3 bases and V 6 bases, and 6 bases lay outside the gene matches. This CDR3 is CASSRSGGKETQYF. The DNA for the CDR3 is TGTGCCAGTAGCCGATCAGGGGGCAAAGAGACCCAGTACTTC.

This chain uses TRBV5-1 with TRBJ2-5, with D possibly matching TRBD1 (5 bases). The CDR3 is made up of 15 amino acids. Trimming stripped 0 bases from V and 1 base from J, with 10 bases between. Germline lookup yields CDR1 SGHRS and CDR2 YFSETQ. The CDR3 is CASSLAARAQETQYF. The CDR3 coding sequence is TGCGCCAGCAGCTTGGCGGCCAGGGCCCAAGAGACCCAGTACTTC. Filled out from reference TRBV5-1 and TRBJ2-5, the complete variable domain reads KAGVTQTPRYLIKTRGQQVTLSCSPISGHRSVSWYQQTPGQGLQFLFEYFSETQRNKGNFPGRFSGRQFSNSRSEMNVSTLELGDSALYLCASSLAARAQETQYFGPGTRLLVL.

The genes are TRBV5-8 and TRBJ1-2, with 7 nucleotides matching TRBD1. V was clipped by 3 bases and J by 4 bases; unmatched bases: 9. The CDR3 is made up of 15 amino acids. CDR1 and CDR2 (germline): SGHTS, YDEGEE. CDR3 bases: TGTGCCAGCAGCTCCGTTGTGGGACAGCTCTATGGCTACACCTTC. Its translation: CASSSVVGQLYGYTF.

The J gene is TRBJ2-7, the V gene TRBV2; D is undetermined. The germline V and J ends were trimmed by 1 base and 13 bases, with 11 bases remaining between them. The CDR3 covers 11 residues. CDR1 SNHLY and CDR2 FYNNEI come from the germline V gene. The CDR3 DNA sequence: TGTGCCAGCAGTGAAGAAGCAGGTGAATACTTC. It translates to CASSEEAGEYF.

CDR3 sequence: CASSLGLAAYNEQFF. The CDR3 DNA reads TGTGCCAGCAGCTTAGGGCTAGCGGCCTACAATGAGCAGTTCTTC. The chain has TRBV5-4 and TRBJ2-1, with 7 positions matching TRBD2. V trimming: 2 bases; J trimming: 2 bases; junction bases outside the gene matches: 4. CDR1 and CDR2 from the germline V gene are SGHNT and YYREEE (reference sequence). The CDR3 runs to 15 residues.

The rearrangement joins TRBV6-6 to TRBJ1-1; 7 positions match TRBD1. The CDR3 extends over 15 amino acids. V was pared by 4 bases and J by 1 base, with 6 bases of the junction left unmatched. The germline CDR1 and CDR2 sequences are MNHNY and SVGAGI (reference sequence). The CDR3 DNA reads as TGTGCCAGCAGTTTGGGGAACAGGGGGAACACTGAAGCTTTCTTT. Protein product: CASSLGNRGNTEAFF.

V is TRBV2 and J is TRBJ1-5; D possibly corresponds to TRBD1 (5 bases). This CDR3 is 14 amino acids long. The germline gives CDR1 SNHLY, CDR2 FYNNEI. Trimming removed 3 bases at V and 0 bases at J, with 6 bases between. The CDR3 region has the DNA TGTGCCAGCAGTGACAGGGTTAGCAATCAGCCCCAGCATTTT. Its protein is CASSDRVSNQPQHF.

This clone was observed a few times. This chain uses TRBV29-1 with TRBJ2-5, with 7 nucleotides matching TRBD2. V shed 7 bases, J shed 2 bases, and the junction held 4 bases outside the gene matches. Germline values: CDR1 SQVTM, CDR2 ANQGSEA. There are 12 residues in the CDR3. CDR3 sequence (DNA): TGCAGCGCTGGGGGGGGTCAAGAGACCCAGTACTTC. It is translated as CSAGGGQETQYF.

This rearrangement joins TRBV7-8 to TRBJ1-3; TRBD1 aligns across 7 bases. V was pared by 5 bases and J by 2 bases, with 3 bases of the junction left unmatched. Germline values: CDR1 SGHVS, CDR2 FQNEAQ. This CDR3 comprises 14 residues. The CDR3 here is CASSDGTAGNTIYF. CDR3 DNA: TGTGCCAGCAGCGACGGGACAGCTGGAAACACCATATATTTT.